This T cell receptor (beta chain) emerged from a study of CD8 T cells in Susac syndrome. The authors reverse transcribed 0.5 to 1 ug RNA with random hexamers. TCR beta CDR3 was amplified by immunoSEQ multiplex PCR. This amplification extended across 54 Vbeta and 13 Jbeta segments. One entry per CDR3 protein results from TCRdb running MiXCR on the immunoSEQ multiplex PCR reads. The sample consists of around 190,000 distinct CDR3 sequences, around 95% of them appearing once. The V end was cut by 3 bases, the J end by 2 bases, with 11 bases between. From germline, CDR1 is MDHEN and CDR2 SYDVKM. The CDR3 length is 16 residues. TCR beta from blood CD8+ and CD4+ T cells was sequenced.

This receptor was obtained from a human donor with multiple sclerosis. Sequenced material: CD8+ T cells from PBMCs. The rearrangement uses TRBV28 and TRBJ2-6; the D gene is possibly TRBD1 (5 bases). CDR3 coding DNA: TGTGCCAGCAGTTTTGTGACAGACCCTGGGGCCAACGTCCTGACTTTC. As protein: CASSFVTDPGANVLTF.